This T cell receptor beta chain came from a study of regulatory T cells in long-lasting Graves disease. This clonotype was seen ten or more times. Its antigen is as yet unknown. General study results and limits: With 2,500 to 3,500 shared public clonotypes, persistent patients exceeded new patients, who shared 950 to 1,000.

Germline-derived CDR1 and CDR2 are SNHLY and FYNNEI. Trimming took 6 bases from V and 6 from J; bases not matched to a gene: 8. The CDR3 extends over 14 amino acids. Time point: newly diagnosed GD, antithyroid drugs for less than 3 months. RNA isolated from PBMCs was used to make the TCR library. Arm-PCR of CDR3 regions with iRepertoire HTBI primers generated TCR beta libraries. Via MiXCR, TCRdb re-called the multiplex PCR reads, giving one row per CDR3 protein. The table records 390,000 or so distinct CDR3 sequences, 10% to 15% of them present only once. This same sample was also taken into another study, of T cells in Graves' hyperthyroidism and ophthalmopathy. This second study says: Researchers barred patients who had uncontrolled infection, other autoimmune disease, pregnancy or lactation. Using the HTBI primer set, a first-round RT-PCR was run on the TCR CDR3.

The rearrangement joins TRBV2 to TRBJ2-3, with TRBD2 matching over 8 bases. The starting material was peripheral blood mononuclear cells (PBMCs), obtained at new diagnosis, from a patient treated with antithyroid drugs. The TCR sequence derives from a woman in her late teens or twenties with Graves disease. In DNA form, the CDR3 reads TGTGCCAGCAGCGCCGGGACTAGTAAGGATACGCAGTATTTT. It is translated as CASSAGTSKDTQYF. Complete variable domain (other parts from reference TRBV2 and TRBJ2-3): EPEVTQTPSHQVTQMGQEVILRCVPISNHLYFYWYRQILGQKVEFLVSFYNNEISEKSEIFDDQFSVERPDGSNFTLKIRSTKLEDSAMYFCASSAGTSKDTQYFGPGTRLTVL.